This T cell receptor beta chain was recorded in a study of CD8+ T cells in alopecia areata. Study-wide background: Treated patients were scored for severity by percent of scalp affected. Study-wide results and caveats: With one nonresponder, baseline CD8+ expansion's link to response remains uncertain.

Specified treatment: oral pan-JAK inhibitor, 5-10 mg twice daily. In each case, RNA was isolated and then reverse transcribed into cDNA as the sequencing template. This table comes from immunoSEQ multiplex PCR, and its TCRdb copy is limited to in-frame clones, with some not included. The repertoire has 170,000 or so clones, roughly 53% of them found once; the top ten carry more than 10%. Germline V gene data show CDR1 as GTSNPN and CDR2 as SVGIG (reference sequence). The ends lost 5 bases at V and 3 bases at J; junction bases unmatched: 5. This CDR3 has 14 amino acids. A remark on this clone: Its antigen is as yet unknown.

The sample here was CD8+ T cells sorted from blood, taken at week 24, from a patient treated with tofacitinib. The chain links TRBV30 to TRBJ1-1; 11 bases match TRBD1. The source of this sequence is a human donor with alopecia areata. CDR3 sequence reads: CAWGQGAGYTEAFF. The CDR3 DNA follows: TGTGCCTGGGGACAGGGGGCAGGGTACACTGAAGCTTTCTTT.